The rows below give T cell receptor beta chains drawn from one sample of a study of OX40 agonist ivuxolimab in advanced cancers. The data were produced by immunoSEQ multiplex PCR, yet TCRdb's version contains in-frame clones alone and is incomplete. In the table there are just under 45,000 clones, about 80% of which are singletons. This specimen was CD4+ or CD8+ T cells sorted from blood, taken in a trial of the OX40 agonist ivuxolimab. The receptors here all came from an adult with an advanced solid tumor such as melanoma, head and neck, liver or kidney cancer. The conserved cysteine and the conserved F or W are not part of the CDR3 here. A D gene is named only where the DNA matches it firmly.

CDR3aa: ASSEAGNYGYT; d_gene: .; v_gene: TRBV6-1; j_gene: TRBJ1-2
CDR3aa: ASSLGWGDTDTQY; d_gene: .; v_gene: TRBV7-9; j_gene: TRBJ2-3
CDR3aa: ASSLNGVLQGEQY; d_gene: .; v_gene: TRBV7-9; j_gene: TRBJ2-7
CDR3aa: ASMIRTYHYGYT; d_gene: .; v_gene: TRBV19; j_gene: TRBJ1-2
CDR3aa: ASSSQRGITDTQY; d_gene: TRBD2; v_gene: TRBV28; j_gene: TRBJ2-3
CDR3aa: ASSQYRADTEAF; d_gene: .; v_gene: TRBV4-3; j_gene: TRBJ1-1
CDR3aa: ASSSSAGILDEQY; d_gene: .; v_gene: TRBV28; j_gene: TRBJ2-7
CDR3aa: ASSQGRVYQETQY; d_gene: .; v_gene: TRBV4-1; j_gene: TRBJ2-5
CDR3aa: ASSERNTGELF; d_gene: .; v_gene: TRBV4-3; j_gene: TRBJ2-2
CDR3aa: ASSYGMGAKNIQY; d_gene: .; v_gene: TRBV6-5; j_gene: TRBJ2-4
CDR3aa: ASSVARLAGGPAYNEQF; d_gene: TRBD2; v_gene: TRBV9; j_gene: TRBJ2-1
CDR3aa: ASSFPLSSNQPQH; d_gene: .; v_gene: TRBV6-1; j_gene: TRBJ1-5
CDR3aa: ASSFGGFPGAEAF; d_gene: .; v_gene: TRBV7-3; j_gene: TRBJ1-1
CDR3aa: ASSFWAGQGYT; d_gene: .; v_gene: TRBV27; j_gene: TRBJ1-2
CDR3aa: ASSREGQGDNEQF; d_gene: .; v_gene: TRBV7-2; j_gene: TRBJ2-1
CDR3aa: ASSRDSNQPQH; d_gene: .; v_gene: TRBV19; j_gene: TRBJ1-5
CDR3aa: ASSTGTGGSNQPQH; d_gene: .; v_gene: TRBV7-9; j_gene: TRBJ1-5
CDR3aa: ASSFSDRGEGELF; d_gene: TRBD1; v_gene: TRBV6-6; j_gene: TRBJ2-2
CDR3aa: ASSPTARVRADTQY; d_gene: .; v_gene: TRBV7-2; j_gene: TRBJ2-3
CDR3aa: ASSQRQGYEQF; d_gene: TRBD1; v_gene: TRBV4-1; j_gene: TRBJ2-1
CDR3aa: ASSLSSGRATGGELF; d_gene: TRBD2; v_gene: TRBV5-4; j_gene: TRBJ2-2
CDR3aa: AWSYPGQVNQPQH; d_gene: TRBD1; v_gene: TRBV30; j_gene: TRBJ1-5
CDR3aa: ASSPDPGYYEQY; d_gene: .; v_gene: TRBV5-1; j_gene: TRBJ2-7
CDR3aa: ASSPWTSGRHNEQF; d_gene: TRBD2; v_gene: TRBV5-8; j_gene: TRBJ2-1
CDR3aa: ASSLALGQLNEKLF; d_gene: .; v_gene: TRBV7-2; j_gene: TRBJ1-4
CDR3aa: ASSLRPQGGDTEAF; d_gene: .; v_gene: TRBV5-1; j_gene: TRBJ1-1
CDR3aa: ASKTGTLSYEQY; d_gene: .; v_gene: TRBV28; j_gene: TRBJ2-7
CDR3aa: ARPRDSHNSPLH; d_gene: TRBD1; v_gene: TRBV5-1; j_gene: TRBJ1-6
CDR3aa: SVDGVGGLNEQY; d_gene: TRBD2; v_gene: TRBV29-1; j_gene: TRBJ2-7
CDR3aa: ASSQVRSTGELF; d_gene: .; v_gene: TRBV4-3; j_gene: TRBJ2-2
CDR3aa: ARGDSPHGFHEQY; d_gene: .; v_gene: TRBV6-4; j_gene: TRBJ2-7
CDR3aa: SSEETGDPYGYT; d_gene: .; v_gene: TRBV29-1; j_gene: TRBJ1-2
CDR3aa: ASSLGESYEQY; d_gene: .; v_gene: TRBV5-1; j_gene: TRBJ2-7
CDR3aa: ASSAATGPGGRETQY; d_gene: TRBD1; v_gene: TRBV7-6; j_gene: TRBJ2-5
CDR3aa: ASSWGRSSSNYGYT; d_gene: .; v_gene: TRBV5-7; j_gene: TRBJ1-2
CDR3aa: ASSYSGTVAEQY; d_gene: TRBD1; v_gene: TRBV6-6; j_gene: TRBJ2-7
CDR3aa: ASSAGTSRNNEQF; d_gene: TRBD2; v_gene: TRBV6-1; j_gene: TRBJ2-1
CDR3aa: ASSYSISSANYGYT; d_gene: .; v_gene: TRBV6-5; j_gene: TRBJ1-2
CDR3aa: AWSSMGHHSNQPQH; d_gene: .; v_gene: TRBV30; j_gene: TRBJ1-5
CDR3aa: ASSFLLAGGRPATQY; d_gene: TRBD2; v_gene: TRBV7-2; j_gene: TRBJ2-5
CDR3aa: ASSYDIGSYEQY; d_gene: .; v_gene: TRBV6-6; j_gene: TRBJ2-7
CDR3aa: ASSPGLAPEQF; d_gene: TRBD2; v_gene: TRBV5-4; j_gene: TRBJ2-1
CDR3aa: ASSPLGLAGFQETQY; d_gene: TRBD2; v_gene: TRBV4-1; j_gene: TRBJ2-5
CDR3aa: ATSRDRGTPEGGTEAF; d_gene: .; v_gene: TRBV15; j_gene: TRBJ1-1
CDR3aa: ASNAVAGGKETQY; d_gene: TRBD2; v_gene: TRBV19; j_gene: TRBJ2-5
CDR3aa: ATSRGQDKLGETQY; d_gene: TRBD1; v_gene: TRBV15; j_gene: TRBJ2-5